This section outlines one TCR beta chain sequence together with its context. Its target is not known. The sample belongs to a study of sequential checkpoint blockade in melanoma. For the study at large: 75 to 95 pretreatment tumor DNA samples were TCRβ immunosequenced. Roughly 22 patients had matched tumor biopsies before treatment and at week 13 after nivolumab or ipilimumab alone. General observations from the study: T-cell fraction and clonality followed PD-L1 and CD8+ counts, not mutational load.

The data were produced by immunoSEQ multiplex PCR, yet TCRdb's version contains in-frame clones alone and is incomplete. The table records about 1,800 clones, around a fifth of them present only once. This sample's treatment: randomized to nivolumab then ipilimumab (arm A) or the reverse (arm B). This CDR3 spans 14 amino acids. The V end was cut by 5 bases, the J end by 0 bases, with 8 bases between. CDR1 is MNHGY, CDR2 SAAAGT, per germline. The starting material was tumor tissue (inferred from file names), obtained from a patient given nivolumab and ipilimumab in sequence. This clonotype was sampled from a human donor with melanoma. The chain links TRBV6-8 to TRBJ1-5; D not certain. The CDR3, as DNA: TGTGCCAGCAGTATCGAATATAGCAATCAGCCCCAGCATTTT. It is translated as CASSIEYSNQPQHF.